Included here is one TCR beta chain sequence, with context. Antigen unknown. Around 10 milliliters was the volume of peripheral blood drawn from each donor. In each sample, at least 6 million PBMCs were isolated. These data originate in a study of blood T cells in healthy people across ages. Germline CDR1 reads ENHRY; CDR2 reads SYGVKD. The CDR3 is 13 amino acids. V shed 6 bases and J 7 bases; nucleotides not matched to a gene: 5. A J-beta primer mix and a sample-barcoded 5' primer were used in a second PCR of about 7 to 12 cycles. From the 5' RACE reads, TCRdb called clonotypes with MiXCR, one entry per CDR3 protein. The sample has 850,000 to 1,300,000 distinct CDR3 sequences, 35% to 50% seen once. The study's findings and limits: The diversity estimates, figures obtained from one million T cells, were considered underestimates. Long-lived donors exceeded aged donors in naive CD4+ cells and diversity.

This clonotype was obtained from a woman in her sixties in good health. The chain is built from TRBV10-3 and TRBJ2-1; 8 bases align to TRBD1. The specimen was blood. Here the CDR3 reads CAIRGRGPNEQFF. In DNA, the CDR3 is TGTGCCATCAGGGGCAGGGGGCCGAATGAGCAGTTCTTC.